The entry below describes one T cell receptor beta chain. This clonotype has ten or more counts. What antigen it recognizes has not been identified. No base-level quality is on record; no much larger clone is a single base apart. Counted from cysteine to phenylalanine, this CDR3 has 13 amino acids. CDR3 DNA is the only sequence kept; it has 39 bases, read in frame from the first base. As encoded in the germline V gene, CDR1 is MDHEN while CDR2 is SYDVKM. V lost 6 bases and J lost 4 bases, and the count of bases not matched to a germline gene is 5. This entry belongs to a study of CD8+CD57+ T cells in acquired aplastic anemia listed by TCRdb under 2018. For context, the study as a whole: A mean of about 3.2 ug of DNA, ranging from about 0.19 to 27.4 ug, was extracted from sorted CD4+ and CD8+ cells. Healthy donor samples averaged about 10 million reads for CD4+ and fewer than 12 million for CD8+ cells. Overall study outcomes, separate from this receptor: Between patients and healthy controls, no significant difference in CD8+ Simpson's diversity was found (P=0.060). Although twenty-nine CD8+ CDR3 sequences were shared by patients and controls, these sequences appeared highly expressed in patients and within the immunodominant clones of patients.

Genomic DNA served as template for TCR beta VDJ combination and CDR3 sequence profiling. TCR repertoire sequencing was run on an Illumina HiSeq 2000. The paper's processing steps were these. TRBV/TRBJ rearrangement plots, CDR3 size and DJ length profiles, and Simpson's diversity index were used to evaluate the repertoires. The most abundant DNA sequence in the deep sequencing data was taken as the immunodominant clone. CDR3 amino acid sequences were checked for sharing across subjects and were also compared against the VDJdb database and published repertoires. TCRdb itself trimmed the public reads at Q25 with fastp, ran MiXCR and retained productive beta chains. Records with the same CDR3 protein are collapsed into one entry carrying the most frequent genes and DNA. These V and J calls rely on TCRdb rather than the paper's analysis. The sample table contains about 160,000 distinct CDR3 sequences; only one count was recorded for approximately 40% of them. The biggest ten clones account for around 0.96% of the sample.

TCR repertoires of sorted CD4+ and CD8+ blood T cells from severe aplastic anemia patients and healthy subjects were deep-sequenced in the study. Ficoll-Paque density gradient centrifugation was used to isolate peripheral blood mononuclear cells. Before DNA extraction, CD4+ and CD8+ T cells were sorted with FACS or magnetic beads. Sequencing was done on a sample of sorted CD4+, CD8+, or CD8+CD57+ T cells (not recorded which) from PBMCs. This clonotype was sampled from a human donor in good health. The V and J segments used are TRBV28 and TRBJ2-7, with 8 bases matching TRBD1. CDR3 protein: CASRMGQAYEQYF. The sequenced DNA is TGTGCCAGCAGAATGGGACAGGCTTACGAGCAGTACTTC.